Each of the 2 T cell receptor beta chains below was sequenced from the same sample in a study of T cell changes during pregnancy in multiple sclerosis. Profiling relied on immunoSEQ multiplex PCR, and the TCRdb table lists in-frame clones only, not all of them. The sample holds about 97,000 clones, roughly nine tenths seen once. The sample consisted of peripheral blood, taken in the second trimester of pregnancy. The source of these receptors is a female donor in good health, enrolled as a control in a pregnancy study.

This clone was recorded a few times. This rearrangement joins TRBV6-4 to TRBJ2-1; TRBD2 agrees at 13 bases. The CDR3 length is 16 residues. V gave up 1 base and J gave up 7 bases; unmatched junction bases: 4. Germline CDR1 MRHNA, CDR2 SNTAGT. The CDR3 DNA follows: TGTGCCAGCAGTGACTTAACTAGCGGGGGGGCGAATGAGCAGTTCTTC. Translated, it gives CASSDLTSGGANEQFF.

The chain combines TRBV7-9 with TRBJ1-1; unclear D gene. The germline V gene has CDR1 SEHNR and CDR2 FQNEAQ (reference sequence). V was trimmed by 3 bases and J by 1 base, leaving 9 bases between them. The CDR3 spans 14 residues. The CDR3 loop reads CASSFQATNTEAFF. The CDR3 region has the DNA TGTGCCAGCAGCTTCCAGGCTACGAACACTGAAGCTTTCTTT.